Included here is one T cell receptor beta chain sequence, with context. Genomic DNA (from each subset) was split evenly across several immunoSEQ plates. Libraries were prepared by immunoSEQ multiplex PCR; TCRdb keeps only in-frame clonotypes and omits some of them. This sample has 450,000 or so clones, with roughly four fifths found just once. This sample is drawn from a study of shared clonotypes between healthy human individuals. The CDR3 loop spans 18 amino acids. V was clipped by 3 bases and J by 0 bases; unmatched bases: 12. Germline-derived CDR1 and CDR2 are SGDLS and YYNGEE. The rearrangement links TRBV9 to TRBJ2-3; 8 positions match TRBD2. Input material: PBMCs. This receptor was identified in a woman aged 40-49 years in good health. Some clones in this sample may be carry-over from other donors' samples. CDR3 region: CASSGPIGTRASTDTQYF. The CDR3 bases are TGTGCCAGCAGCGGACCTATAGGGACTAGAGCTAGCACAGATACGCAGTATTTT.